The 29 T cell receptor beta chains below come from one sample, sequenced in a study of spatial heterogeneity in lung cancer. Study conclusions and caveats: Tumors with more nonsynonymous mutations had more expanded intratumoral alpha and beta TCRs.

Time point indicated: sample taken at primary tumor resection. No antigen has been assigned to these receptors. MiXCR was run by TCRdb on the 5' RACE reads, yielding one entry per CDR3 protein. Among about 5,100 distinct CDR3 sequences listed, 5% to 7.5% were seen once. Sequencing was performed on lung tumor tissue, taken at surgery. The receptors originated from a female donor with early-stage non-small cell lung cancer.

The sample holds many counts of this clonotype. This beta chain turned up in a library designed for alpha chains; as an off-target read, its abundance says little. The V call is TRBV27, the J call TRBJ2-4; D call uncertain. This CDR3 has 13 residues. Germline V gives CDR1 MNHEY, CDR2 SMNVEV (reference sequence). Trimming cost V 3 bases and J 8 bases, with 11 bases left between them. For the CDR3, the DNA is TGTGCCAGCAGTTTGAATTCGAGGTACATTCAGTACTTC. This codes for CASSLNSRYIQYF.

This clonotype qualifies as medium-sized. Since it is a stray read in a library aimed at alpha chains, this beta chain has a size that is not meaningful. This chain connects TRBV12-3 or TRBV12-4 to TRBJ1-1; D gene unclear. Trimming pared 2 bases from V and 8 bases from J, leaving 6 bases between. The CDR3 length is 11 residues. In DNA form, the CDR3 reads TGTGCCAGCAGTTTATCCCCCGAAGCTTTCTTT. Translating gives CASSLSPEAFF.

This clonotype is classed as medium-sized. This beta chain is an off-target read within a library intended for alpha chains, so its frequency means little. The chain recombines TRBV7-8 with TRBJ2-6, with TRBD2 identical over 10 bases. The CDR3 runs 17 residues. Germline-derived CDR1 and CDR2 are SGHVS and FQNEAQ. The trim removed 4 bases at V and 2 bases at J, leaving 5 bases unmatched. The CDR3: CASSSRLAGAGANVLTF. The CDR3 nucleotides read TGTGCCAGCAGCTCTAGACTAGCGGGCGCTGGGGCCAACGTCCTGACTTTC. Full variable domain (missing parts from reference TRBV7-8 and TRBJ2-6): GAGVSQSPRYKVAKRGQDVALRCDPISGHVSLFWYQQALGQGPEFLTYFQNEAQLDKSGLPSDRFFAERPEGSVSTLKIQRTQQEDSAVYLCASSSRLAGAGANVLTFGAGSRLTVL.

By sample share, this clonotype is medium-sized. This beta chain is an unintended read in a library built for alpha chains; its size means little. This chain links TRBV6-5 with TRBJ1-5; D perhaps matches TRBD1 (5 bases). Germline CDR1 is MNHEY and CDR2 is SVGAGI. V shed 2 bases and J shed 7 bases, with 24 bases lying between them. The CDR3 is 18 amino acids. The CDR3 DNA reads as TGTGCCAGCAGTTACCTGTCCGGGATTGGGACCCACATCCAGCCCCAGCATTTT. Amino acid sequence: CASSYLSGIGTHIQPQHF.

This clonotype is deemed medium-sized. The library was prepared for alpha chains; this beta chain is a stray read, so its frequency means little. J is TRBJ1-5 and V is TRBV24-1; possibly TRBD1 for D (5 bases). Germline CDR1 reads KGHDR; CDR2 reads SFDVKD. Trimming shortened V by 12 bases and J by 5 bases, and 13 bases separated the two germline ends. The CDR3 totals 12 residues. CDR3 sequence: CAANQGDQPQHF. Here the CDR3 DNA reads TGTGCCGCCAACCAGGGAGATCAGCCCCAGCATTTT.

Remarks on this clonotype: Given a much more abundant clone one base away, this may be a read error. This beta chain appears as a stray read in a library generated for alpha chains; its size is not informative. This rearrangement joins TRBV2 to TRBJ1-1; D is unclear. The germline V gene has CDR1 SNHLY and CDR2 FYNNEI. The CDR3 consists of 12 residues. CDR3 coding DNA: TGTGCCGGCAGTGAGTCATACACTGAAGCTTTCTTT. Its protein is CAGSESYTEAFF.

The table lists this clonotype with many counts. With the library built for alpha chains, this beta chain is off target and its frequency is not meaningful. The chain employs TRBV29-1 and TRBJ1-1; possibly TRBD1 for D (6 bases). Germline CDR1 SQVTM, CDR2 ANQGSEA. Trimming took off 1 base at V and 11 bases at J, with 8 bases between the two ends. This CDR3 contains 10 residues. In DNA form, the CDR3 reads TGCAGCGTTGAAGCAGGGGTGGCTTTCTTT. Its translation: CSVEAGVAFF.

This clonotype has at least ten counts. The library was prepared for alpha chains; this beta chain is a stray read, so its frequency means little. This chain joins TRBV7-6 and TRBJ2-2; D is possibly TRBD2 (5 bases). Germline CDR1 reads SGHVS; CDR2 reads FNYEAQ. The CDR3 runs 13 residues. Trimming took 2 bases from V and 5 from J, leaving 6 bases between them. This chain's CDR3 is CASSLSGTGELFF. CDR3 nucleotides: TGTGCCAGCAGCTTAAGCGGAACCGGGGAGCTGTTTTTT.

By its share, this clonotype is medium-sized. In a library made to pick up alpha chains, this beta chain is a stray read with a size that means little. The gene calls are TRBV28 and TRBJ2-7, with 10 bases lining up with TRBD1. From germline, CDR1 is MDHEN and CDR2 SYDVKM. The CDR3 runs to 16 residues. V lost 4 bases and J lost 6; bases outside the gene matches: 12. CDR3 protein: CASSSLRGQGTGEQYV. CDR3 nucleotides: TGTGCCAGCAGTTCCTTAAGGGGACAGGGGACGGGCGAGCAGTACGTC.

This clonotype came up many times. In a library made to pick up alpha chains, this beta chain is a stray read with a size that means little. The chain links TRBV9 to TRBJ2-7; D may correspond to TRBD1 or TRBD2 (7 bases each). The CDR3 is 15 amino acids. Germline CDR1 is SGDLS and CDR2 is YYNGEE. Trimming removed 5 bases from V and 2 bases from J, with 17 bases in between. The CDR3 coding sequence is TGTGCCAGCAGTAAAGGGGAGGGGGCCACCTACGAGCAGTACTTC. Translation gives CASSKGEGATYEQYF.

The table lists this clonotype with many counts. The library was designed around alpha chains, so this beta chain is a stray read whose abundance carries little weight. V usage is TRBV2 and J usage is TRBJ1-5, with 8 bases lining up with TRBD1. The ends lost 6 bases at V and 7 bases at J; junction bases unmatched: 5. The CDR3 contains 13 residues. CDR1 and CDR2 (germline): SNHLY, FYNNEI. The DNA for the CDR3 is TGTGCCAGCAGCCAGGGGGCCGGCCAGCCCCAGCATTTT. Protein product: CASSQGAGQPQHF.

This clonotype was detected ten times or more. This beta chain is an off-target read within a library intended for alpha chains, so its frequency means little. The chain employs TRBV12-3 or TRBV12-4 and TRBJ2-1, with D tentatively TRBD1 or TRBD2 (5 bases each). CDR3 length: 14 amino acids. V lost 3 bases to trimming and J lost 7 bases, with 13 bases between them. The DNA of the CDR3 is TGTGCCAGCAGTTTTGAGGGGCTAGGAAATGAGCAGTTCTTC. As protein: CASSFEGLGNEQFF.

In its sample, this clonotype was seen many times. This beta chain is a stray read from a library made for alpha chains; its abundance is not meaningful. The chain links TRBV20-1 to TRBJ2-7, with TRBD1 as a possible D gene (6 bases). V lost 4 bases and J 6 bases, leaving 13 bases between the germline ends. This CDR3 is built from 12 residues. Looked up from germline, CDR1 is DFQATT and CDR2 is SNEGSKA (reference sequence). The CDR3 loop reads CSAIPQGTEQYF. The CDR3 nucleotides read TGCAGTGCTATTCCACAGGGCACCGAGCAGTACTTC.

In this sample, this clonotype turned up many times. This beta chain appears as a stray read in a library generated for alpha chains; its size is not informative. The genes are TRBV24-1 and TRBJ2-2; 7 bases match TRBD1. The J segment lost 0 bases and the V segment lost 0 bases, leaving 3 bases of the junction unmatched. The CDR3 covers 17 residues. The germline V gene encodes CDR1 KGHDR and CDR2 SFDVKD. As DNA, the CDR3 is TGTGCCACCAGTGATTTGCGGCAGGGGGCGAACACCGGGGAGCTGTTTTTT. This gives the protein CATSDLRQGANTGELFF.

This clonotype is classed as medium-sized. With the library built for alpha chains, this beta chain is off target and its frequency is not meaningful. V is TRBV12-3 or TRBV12-4 and J is TRBJ2-7; 8 positions agree with TRBD1. V trimming: 4 bases; J trimming: 5 bases; junction bases outside the gene matches: 7. The CDR3 consists of 14 residues. This CDR3 is CASSSSRGRNEQYF. For the CDR3, the DNA is TGTGCCAGCAGTTCGTCCAGGGGGCGGAACGAGCAGTACTTC.

This clonotype has ten or more counts. The library was prepared for alpha chains; this beta chain is a stray read, so its frequency means little. Here the CDR3 reads CASSPRTGGSANEKLFF. For the CDR3, the DNA is TGCGCCAGCAGCCCCCGGACAGGGGGCTCAGCTAATGAAAAACTGTTTTTT. The chain couples TRBV5-1 to TRBJ1-4; 11 bases align to TRBD1. Germline loops: CDR1 SGHRS, CDR2 YFSETQ. With 4 bases clipped from V and 3 bases from J, the junction kept 8 bases outside the gene matches. CDR3 length: 17 amino acids.

This clonotype was counted many times. This beta chain is an unintended read in a library built for alpha chains; its size means little. The rearrangement uses TRBV18 and TRBJ1-5; no firm D call. The CDR3 has 15 residues. Looked up from germline, CDR1 is KGHSH and CDR2 is LQKENI. Deletions cut 0 bases from V and 4 bases from J, with 10 bases between. This chain's CDR3 is CASSPPTDGNQPQHF. CDR3 bases: TGTGCCAGCTCACCACCGACGGATGGAAATCAGCCCCAGCATTTT.

This clonotype occurred many times. This beta chain is off target for a library built for alpha chains, so its abundance means little. This chain joins TRBV28 and TRBJ1-2, with D possibly matching TRBD1 (5 bases). CDR1 and CDR2 (germline): MDHEN, SYDVKM. The CDR3 loop spans 16 amino acids. Trimming took 4 bases from V and 0 from J, leaving 15 bases between them. The CDR3 reads CASSSGAGGSNYGYTF. CDR3 coding DNA: TGTGCCAGCAGTTCTGGGGCCGGGGGTTCTAACTATGGCTACACCTTC.

This clonotype is classed as medium-sized. This beta chain is an off-target read within a library intended for alpha chains, so its frequency means little. The rearrangement joins TRBV7-9 to TRBJ1-1; TRBD1 might be the D (6 bases). Germline V gene lookup returns CDR1 SEHNR and CDR2 FQNEAQ (reference sequence). V was pared by 5 bases and J by 6 bases, with 13 bases between. CDR3 length: 13 residues. CDR3 residues: CASSRDTSPEAFF. The DNA of the CDR3 is TGTGCCAGCAGCCGGGACACCAGTCCTGAAGCTTTCTTT.

By proportion, this clonotype is medium-sized. This beta chain appears as a stray read in a library generated for alpha chains; its size is not informative. This CDR3 is CASSLSTSGSYTF. The CDR3 DNA follows: TGTGCCAGCAGCTTATCCACCTCTGGAAGCTACACCTTC. The genes are TRBV7-8 and TRBJ1-2, with D uncertain. The CDR3 has 13 residues. V was shortened by 2 bases and J by 9 bases, with 13 bases between the two germline ends. In germline, CDR1 is SGHVS, CDR2 FQNEAQ.

By proportion, this clonotype is medium-sized. In a library made to pick up alpha chains, this beta chain is a stray read with a size that means little. V and J are TRBV5-6 and TRBJ2-5; D gene uncertain. Between the trimmed V and J ends, which lost 1 base and 5 bases, there was a span of 9 bases. The CDR3 spans 13 residues. Looked up from germline, CDR1 is SGHDT and CDR2 is YYEEEE. CDR3 coding DNA: TGTGCCAGCAGCTTGCCCCCCTGGGAGACCCAGTACTTC. It encodes CASSLPPWETQYF.

This clonotype was seen at least ten times. Within a library made for alpha chains, this beta chain is off target, and its count is uninformative. CDR3 region: CASRSTVYEQYF. The CDR3 coding sequence is TGTGCCAGCAGATCAACGGTCTACGAGCAGTACTTC. The gene calls are TRBV2 and TRBJ2-7; the D is unclear. The germline V and J ends were trimmed by 6 bases and 3 bases, with 9 bases remaining between them. Germline-derived CDR1 and CDR2 are SNHLY and FYNNEI. This CDR3 has 12 residues.

This clonotype appeared many times. This beta chain is an unintended read in a library built for alpha chains; its size means little. J is TRBJ2-3 and V is TRBV7-9, with D hard to call. Trimming left V 4 bases short and J 4 bases short, with 15 bases between. This CDR3 contains 15 residues. Germline CDR1 reads SEHNR; CDR2 reads FQNEAQ (reference sequence). CDR3 in amino acids: CASSSNKRWADTQYF. The CDR3 DNA reads TGTGCCAGCAGCTCGAACAAGCGTTGGGCAGATACGCAGTATTTT.

A remark on this clonotype: The library was designed around alpha chains, so this beta chain is a stray read whose abundance carries little weight. V gene TRBV7-8 combines with J gene TRBJ1-2, with D perhaps TRBD1 (5 bases). The CDR3 extends over 15 amino acids. Germline CDR1 reads SGHVS; CDR2 reads FQNEAQ. V lost 1 base, J lost 3 bases, and 12 bases lay in between. CDR3 nucleotide sequence: TGTGCCAGCAGCTTAGATCCGGGGGGATACTATGGCTACACCTTC. Protein: CASSLDPGGYYGYTF.

This clonotype is medium-sized within its sample. Because the library targeted alpha chains, this beta chain is an off-target read whose size means little. The J gene is TRBJ2-3, the V gene TRBV29-1; 7 bases fit TRBD2. The germline V gene has CDR1 SQVTM and CDR2 ANQGSEA. The V segment lost 0 bases and the J segment 2 bases; nucleotides outside the gene matches: 8. This CDR3 has 16 amino acids. CDR3 amino acids: CSVEDGAGVATDTQYF. The DNA for the CDR3 is TGCAGCGTTGAAGACGGGGCGGGAGTTGCCACAGATACGCAGTATTTT.

There are many counts of this clonotype. This beta chain is a stray sequence in a library constructed for alpha chains; its clone size is not meaningful. The chain has TRBV29-1 and TRBJ2-7; the match to TRBD1 covers 12 bases. Germline CDR1 SQVTM, CDR2 ANQGSEA. V was pared by 7 bases and J by 5 bases, with 6 bases of the junction left unmatched. The CDR3 totals 13 residues. The CDR3 loop reads CSAGGQGANEQYF. The CDR3 DNA follows: TGCAGCGCTGGGGGACAGGGGGCGAACGAGCAGTACTTC.

This clonotype was detected many times. This beta chain came through as a stray read in a library set up for alpha chains, and its size says little. CDR3 loop: CAWRTRQVSTEAFF. The CDR3 DNA reads as TGTGCCTGGAGGACCCGACAGGTCTCCACTGAAGCTTTCTTT. The chain couples TRBV30 to TRBJ1-1; maybe TRBD1 (6 bases). The CDR3 runs to 14 residues. Germline V gives CDR1 GTSNPN, CDR2 SVGIG (reference sequence). V lost 3 bases to trimming and J lost 4 bases, with 15 bases between them.

Judged by abundance, this clonotype is medium-sized. With the library built for alpha chains, this beta chain is off target and its frequency is not meaningful. V and J are TRBV3-1 and TRBJ1-4; 8 nucleotides align to TRBD1. This CDR3 spans 14 amino acids. CDR1 and CDR2 (germline): LGHDT, YNNKEL (reference sequence). Trimming took 5 bases from V and 7 from J; bases not matched to a gene: 6. This CDR3 reads CASSSGQGGEKLFF. Here the CDR3 DNA reads TGTGCCAGCAGCTCCGGACAGGGAGGTGAAAAACTGTTTTTT. Full variable domain (outside the CDR3, taken from reference TRBV3-1 and TRBJ1-4): DTAVSQTPKYLVTQMGNDKSIKCEQNLGHDTMYWYKQDSKKFLKIMFSYNNKELIINETVPNRFSPKSPDKAHLNLHINSLELGDSAVYFCASSSGQGGEKLFFGSGTQLSVL.

In its sample, this clonotype is medium-sized (0.01 to 0.1%). The library was prepared for alpha chains; this beta chain is a stray read, so its frequency means little. This chain links TRBV5-1 with TRBJ1-2; no reliable D call. Germline V gene lookup returns CDR1 SGHRS and CDR2 YFSETQ. This CDR3 has 13 amino acids. The V gene lost 4 bases and the J gene lost 1 base, with 8 bases spanning the gap. This chain's CDR3 is CASSSRSNYGYTF. CDR3 in DNA: TGCGCCAGCAGCAGTAGAAGTAACTATGGCTACACCTTC. Using reference TRBV5-1 and TRBJ1-2 for the parts outside the CDR3, the full variable domain is KAGVTQTPRYLIKTRGQQVTLSCSPISGHRSVSWYQQTPGQGLQFLFEYFSETQRNKGNFPGRFSGRQFSNSRSEMNVSTLELGDSALYLCASSSRSNYGYTFGSGTRLTVV.